The 19 T cell receptor beta chains below all came from one sample that was sequenced in a study of regulatory T cells in long-lasting Graves disease. Time point meaning: persistent/refractory GD, antithyroid drugs over 5 years with positive TRAb. Extracted PBMC RNA gave rise to the TCR library. Arm-PCR of CDR3 regions and iRepertoire HTBI primers were used to build TCR beta libraries. A single record per CDR3 protein comes from TCRdb applying MiXCR to the multiplex PCR reads. The data show about 310,000 distinct CDR3 sequences, roughly a fifth seen once. The material was peripheral blood mononuclear cells (PBMCs), obtained when the disease was refractory, from a patient treated with antithyroid drugs. These receptors were taken from a female donor with Graves disease.

This clonotype was recorded at least ten times. The V and J genes are TRBV28 and TRBJ1-2; 12 bases are a match to TRBD1. This CDR3 contains 15 residues. Germline V lookup: CDR1 MDHEN, CDR2 SYDVKM. V trimming: 6 bases; J trimming: 7 bases; junction bases outside the gene matches: 9. CDR3 DNA sequence: TGTGCCAGCAGCCCGGGGACAGGGGGCTTCTCTGGCTACACCTTC. This codes for CASSPGTGGFSGYTF.

The V gene is TRBV28, the J gene TRBJ2-2; TRBD1 matches 8 bases. The CDR3 totals 17 residues. CDR1 is MDHEN, CDR2 SYDVKM, per germline. V shed 3 bases, J shed 4 bases, and the junction held 10 bases outside the gene matches. In nucleotides, the CDR3 is TGTGCCAGCAGTTTTCCTCCCAGGGGGCCGGGCACCGGGGAGCTGTTTTTT. Translated, it gives CASSFPPRGPGTGELFF. The complete variable domain, with remaining parts taken from reference TRBV28 and TRBJ2-2, reads DVKVTQSSRYLVKRTGEKVFLECVQDMDHENMFWYRQDPGLGLRLIYFSYDVKMKEKGDIPEGYSVSREKKERFSLILESASTNQTSMYLCASSFPPRGPGTGELFFGEGSRLTVL.

The chain carries TRBV4-1 and TRBJ1-2; D unresolved. The CDR3 contains 13 residues. Germline V gene lookup returns CDR1 MGHRA and CDR2 YSYEKL. V was pared by 0 bases and J by 8 bases, with 10 bases between. The CDR3 is CASSQESGYGYTF. Written as DNA, the CDR3 is TGCGCCAGCAGCCAAGAGTCGGGATACGGCTACACCTTC.

The chain couples TRBV3-1 to TRBJ2-2; D might be TRBD1 (5 bases). This CDR3 is 16 amino acids long. V lost 2 bases to trimming and J lost 0 bases, with 10 bases between them. From germline, CDR1 is LGHDT and CDR2 YNNKEL (reference sequence). In DNA, the CDR3 is TGTGCCAGCAGCCAATATGGACAACCGAACACCGGGGAGCTGTTTTTT. It translates to CASSQYGQPNTGELFF. Looking up the rest from reference TRBV3-1 and TRBJ2-2 gives the full variable domain: DTAVSQTPKYLVTQMGNDKSIKCEQNLGHDTMYWYKQDSKKFLKIMFSYNNKELIINETVPNRFSPKSPDKAHLNLHINSLELGDSAVYFCASSQYGQPNTGELFFGEGSRLTVL.

This clonotype was recorded at least ten times. This chain links TRBV29-1 with TRBJ2-5; TRBD1 agrees at 7 bases. The CDR3 covers 13 residues. The ends lost 6 bases at V and 2 bases at J; junction bases unmatched: 6. Germline V lookup: CDR1 SQVTM, CDR2 ANQGSEA. The CDR3 reads CSVPGQIQETQYF. CDR3 bases: TGCAGCGTCCCGGGACAGATTCAAGAGACCCAGTACTTC.

This clonotype was found many times. This chain's CDR3 is CASTRLGQPHEQYF. In DNA, the CDR3 is TGTGCCAGCACGCGCCTCGGACAGCCCCACGAGCAGTACTTC. J is TRBJ2-7 and V is TRBV6-1, with D perhaps matching TRBD1 (6 bases). Germline CDR1 reads MNHNS; CDR2 reads SASEGT. This CDR3 contains 14 residues. V gave up 7 bases and J gave up 5 bases, with 18 bases separating them.

CDR3 amino acids: CASSYASGRSEEQYF. DNA for the CDR3: TGTGCCAGCAGTTACGCTAGCGGGAGATCGGAGGAGCAGTATTTT. The chain uses TRBV6-1 and TRBJ2-1; 10 bases fit TRBD2. The DNA end lines up better with TRBJ2-3; the J call may be wrong. The germline V gene has CDR1 MNHNS and CDR2 SASEGT. This CDR3 contains 15 residues.

The rearrangement joins TRBV7-2 to TRBJ2-1; D is undetermined. V lost 1 base and J 8 bases, leaving 18 bases between the germline ends. The CDR3 has 16 amino acids. Germline assignment: CDR1 SGHTA and CDR2 FQGNSA. The CDR3 region has the DNA TGTGCCAGCAGCTTAGTAGTCGCGGCGGCTAGGGATGAGCAGTTCTTC. Amino acid sequence: CASSLVVAAARDEQFF. The variable domain in full, completed from reference TRBV7-2 and TRBJ2-1, reads GAGVSQSPSNKVTEKGKDVELRCDPISGHTALYWYRQSLGQGLEFLIYFQGNSAPDKSGLPSDRFSAERTGGSVSTLTIQRTQQEDSAVYLCASSLVVAAARDEQFFGPGTRLTVL.

This clonotype was observed many times. The genes are TRBV11-3 and TRBJ2-7, with 7 bases matching TRBD1. The length of the CDR3 is 14 residues. Germline-derived CDR1 and CDR2 are SGHNT and YENEEA. J lost 6 bases, V lost 5 bases, and 10 bases had no gene match. CDR3 in DNA: TGTGCCAGCAGCAAGACACGACAGGGTGGCGAGCAGTACTTC. Its protein product is CASSKTRQGGEQYF.

This clonotype appeared a few times. The chain has TRBV27 and TRBJ2-2; D might be TRBD2 (5 bases). Germline assignment: CDR1 MNHEY and CDR2 SMNVEV (reference sequence). Trimming shortened V by 3 bases and J by 6 bases, and 8 bases separated the two germline ends. The CDR3 contains 13 residues. The CDR3 DNA sequence: TGTGCCAGCAGTTTCGAGGGCCCCGGGGAGCTGTTTTTT. It codes for CASSFEGPGELFF.

The chain carries TRBV7-2 and TRBJ2-3, with D perhaps matching TRBD2 (5 bases). The ends were cut back, 5 bases at V and 0 bases at J, with 9 bases in the middle. The CDR3 covers 14 residues. Germline V gives CDR1 SGHTA, CDR2 FQGNSA. The CDR3 coding sequence is TGTGCCAGCAGCCCGAGGAGGAGCACAGATACGCAGTATTTT. Translating it yields CASSPRRSTDTQYF.

The rearrangement joins TRBV5-5 to TRBJ1-2, with D unclear. V gave up 0 bases and J gave up 1 base, with 4 bases separating them. Germline V gene sequence: CDR1 SGHKS, CDR2 YYEKEE (reference sequence). This CDR3 has 13 amino acids. CDR3 protein: CASSLEINYGYTF. Written as DNA, the CDR3 is TGTGCCAGCAGCTTGGAAATTAACTATGGCTACACCTTC.

This clonotype was counted ten times or more. This chain connects TRBV18 to TRBJ2-2; TRBD2 matches at 7 bases. After removal of 6 bases from V and 2 bases from J, the junction contained 3 bases not matched to a gene. The CDR3 has 14 residues. Germline V CDR1 and CDR2: KGHSH, LQKENI. CDR3 bases: TGTGCCAGCTCGGGACTAAGTAACACCGGGGAGCTGTTTTTT. Translated, it gives CASSGLSNTGELFF. The full variable domain, its missing parts supplied by reference TRBV18 and TRBJ2-2, is NAGVMQNPRHLVRRRGQEARLRCSPMKGHSHVYWYRQLPEEGLKFMVYLQKENIIDESGMPKERFSAEFPKEGPSILRIQQVVRGDSAAYFCASSGLSNTGELFFGEGSRLTVL.

As DNA, the CDR3 is TGTGCCAGCAGCCAAGCTGGGTCGGTTGAGCAGTTCTTC. Protein: CASSQAGSVEQFF. The genes are TRBV3-1 and TRBJ2-1; no definite D call. Germline V gene sequence: CDR1 LGHDT, CDR2 YNNKEL (reference sequence). Trimming took off 1 base at V and 9 bases at J, with 10 bases between the two ends. This CDR3 contains 13 residues.

This clonotype was seen repeatedly, ten times or more. CDR3 coding DNA: TGTGCCAGCAGTACCCCGGGACAACTCTCTGGAAACACCATATATTTT. Protein product: CASSTPGQLSGNTIYF. The chain links TRBV25-1 to TRBJ1-3, with D perhaps TRBD1 (6 bases). V gave up 5 bases and J gave up 0 bases, with 14 bases separating them. This CDR3 spans 16 amino acids. The germline V gene has CDR1 MGHDK and CDR2 SYGVNS.

The table lists this clonotype with many counts. The rearrangement uses TRBV28 and TRBJ2-5; possibly TRBD2 for D (5 bases). Germline assignment: CDR1 MDHEN and CDR2 SYDVKM. CDR3 length: 16 amino acids. V lost 6 bases to trimming and J lost 6 bases, with 23 bases between them. The CDR3 loop reads CASSPTGWEIGKTQYF. The DNA for the CDR3 is TGTGCCAGCAGCCCTACGGGGTGGGAAATTGGGAAGACCCAGTACTTC.

This clonotype was observed many times. The V and J genes are TRBV11-2 and TRBJ2-2; 11 bases map to TRBD2. Germline V CDR1 and CDR2: SGHAT, FQNNGV. CDR3 length: 15 residues. V lost 6 bases and J lost 3; bases outside the gene matches: 3. The CDR3 region has the DNA TGTGCCAGCAGGGTAGCGGGAGGGTACACCGGGGAGCTGTTTTTT. Its protein product is CASRVAGGYTGELFF.

This clonotype was seen only a few times. The J gene is TRBJ1-2, the V gene TRBV6-1; D is unclear. The germline CDR1 and CDR2 sequences are MNHNS and SASEGT. V gave up 6 bases and J gave up 9 bases, with 20 bases separating them. The CDR3 covers 14 residues. CDR3 sequence: CASRPRGSLTSYTF. Here the CDR3 DNA reads TGTGCCAGCAGGCCCCGGGGTTCCCTTACGAGCTACACCTTC.

A single count supports this clonotype. V usage is TRBV12-5 and J usage is TRBJ2-5; D is perhaps TRBD1 (8 bases). The J call may be wrong; the DNA end is better matched by TRBJ2-1. CDR3 length equals 13 residues. Germline CDR1 is LGHNT and CDR2 is FRNRAP. The DNA for the CDR3 is TGTGCTAGTGGTCACACAGGGGGGGATGAGCAGTTCTTC. The encoded protein is CASGHTGGDEQFF.